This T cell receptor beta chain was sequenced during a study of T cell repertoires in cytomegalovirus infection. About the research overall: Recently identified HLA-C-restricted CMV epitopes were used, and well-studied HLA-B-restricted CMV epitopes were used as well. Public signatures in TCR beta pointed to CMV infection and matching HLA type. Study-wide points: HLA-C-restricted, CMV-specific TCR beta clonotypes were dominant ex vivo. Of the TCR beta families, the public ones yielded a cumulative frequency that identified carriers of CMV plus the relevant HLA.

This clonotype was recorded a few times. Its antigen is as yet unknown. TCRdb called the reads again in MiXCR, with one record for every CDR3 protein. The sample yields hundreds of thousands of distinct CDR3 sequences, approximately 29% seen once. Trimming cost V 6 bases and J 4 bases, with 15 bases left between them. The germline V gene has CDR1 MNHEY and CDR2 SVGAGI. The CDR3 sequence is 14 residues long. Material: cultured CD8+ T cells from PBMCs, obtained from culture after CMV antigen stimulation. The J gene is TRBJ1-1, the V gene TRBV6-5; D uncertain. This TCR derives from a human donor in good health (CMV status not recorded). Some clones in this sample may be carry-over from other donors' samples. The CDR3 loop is CASSPPPEGTEAFF. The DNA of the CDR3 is TGTGCCAGCAGCCCCCCTCCCGAGGGCACTGAAGCTTTCTTT.